This T cell receptor beta chain was recorded in a study of post-analysis software for immune sequencing data. General study findings and limits: The five TRBV segments detected at higher frequency in patients than in controls included TRBV5-6, TRBV5-1 and TRBV20-1.

Germline V gene data show CDR1 as SGHTA and CDR2 as FQGTGA. This CDR3 spans 15 amino acids. Trimming took 5 bases from V and 3 from J; bases not matched to a gene: 6. In this sample, this clonotype turned up a few times. Its antigen remains unidentified. Every TCR beta cDNA library bore unique molecular identifiers. TCRdb reanalysed the PCR reads using MiXCR and keeps one entry per CDR3 protein. The data hold around 770,000 distinct CDR3 sequences, with around 42% observed a single time. The TCR sequence derives from a girl aged 5-17 years with multiple sclerosis. Specimen: blood. The chain links TRBV7-3 to TRBJ2-7; 11 bases are shared with TRBD1. The CDR3 DNA follows: TGTGCCAGCAGCCCAGGGACAGGGGGGGACTACGAGCAGTACTTC. It specifies CASSPGTGGDYEQYF.